Here is one TCR beta chain with its context. This sample is drawn from a study of cytomegalovirus exposure and HLA in healthy donors. The CDR3 has 15 amino acids. Per the germline V gene, CDR1 is MNHEY and CDR2 is SMNVEV (reference sequence). Germline trimming cut 5 bases from V and 6 bases from J; bases unmatched to any gene: 8. Amplification used 60 Vbeta primers and 13 Jbeta primers. The table came from immunoSEQ multiplex PCR; TCRdb's copy has only in-frame clones and leaves some out. This table holds 200,000 to 250,000 clones, approximately 78% found once. The TCR was taken from a woman in her 40s in good health and CMV-seronegative. The sequencing sample was made of PBMCs. The chain links TRBV27 to TRBJ1-1; TRBD1 agrees at 11 bases. The CDR3 nucleotides are TGTGCCAGCAGTCATGGGACAGGGGGATTCTCTGAAGCTTTCTTT. This gives the protein CASSHGTGGFSEAFF.